The 25 T cell receptor beta chains in this list originate from one sample, sequenced in a study of somatic mutations in cytotoxic T cells in rheumatoid arthritis (dated by TCRdb to about 2017). Libraries were constructed by the immunoSEQ multiplex PCR assay. Not all clones reach the TCRdb copy of this immuneACCESS table, which keeps in-frame sequences only. Checked studies attribute under half of the gap to unresolved V genes and leave the rest unexplained. This sample is represented by 15,000 to 20,000 clones; almost 85% of them were singletons. The top ten constitute under 12% of the sample. Sequencing was carried out using CD8+ T cells sorted from blood. Source of these receptors: a woman aged 50 to 60 in good health.

The chain uses TRBV7-6 and TRBJ1-2; TRBD1 agrees at 12 bases. The CDR3 runs 15 residues. Looked up from germline, CDR1 is SGHVS and CDR2 is FNYEAQ. The V segment lost 5 bases and the J segment 8 bases; nucleotides outside the gene matches: 9. CDR3 amino acids: CASSPGGQGAGGYTF. As DNA, the CDR3 is TGTGCCAGCAGCCCAGGGGGACAGGGGGCAGGCGGCTACACCTTC.

The CDR3 reads CASSLIGTGSYNEQFF. DNA for the CDR3: TGTGCCAGCAGCTTAATCGGGACAGGGAGTTACAATGAGCAGTTCTTC. This chain uses TRBV7-8 with TRBJ2-1; 9 bases agree with TRBD1. This CDR3 has 16 residues. Trimming cost V 2 bases and J 4 bases; bases outside gene matches: 6. Germline lookup yields CDR1 SGHVS and CDR2 FQNEAQ.

The V and J genes are TRBV2 and TRBJ1-6; the D gene is possibly TRBD1 (5 bases). The germline V gene has CDR1 SNHLY and CDR2 FYNNEI. V shed 6 bases and J shed 10 bases, with 16 bases lying between them. The CDR3 has 14 amino acids. CDR3 residues: CASRGEFTRSPLHF. The CDR3 DNA is TGTGCCAGCAGGGGGGAGTTTACGCGATCACCCCTCCACTTT.

The chain couples TRBV7-3 to TRBJ2-1; no reliable D call. Between the trimmed V and J ends, which lost 7 bases and 2 bases, there was a span of 18 bases. The CDR3 sequence is 16 residues long. In germline, CDR1 is SGHTA, CDR2 FQGTGA. CDR3 in DNA: TGTGCCAGCAACCACGTGGCAGTCCCTACCTACAATGAGCAGTTCTTC. Translating it yields CASNHVAVPTYNEQFF.

The J gene is TRBJ1-5, the V gene TRBV5-5; the D is unclear. CDR1 and CDR2 (germline): SGHKS, YYEKEE (reference sequence). CDR3 length: 16 residues. The V gene lost 0 bases and the J gene lost 1 base, with 11 bases spanning the gap. The CDR3 is CASSLALGISNQPQHF. Written as DNA, the CDR3 is TGTGCCAGCAGCTTGGCCCTGGGCATAAGCAATCAGCCCCAGCATTTT.

The rearrangement uses TRBV4-2 and TRBJ2-7; 7 bases line up with TRBD2. V gave up 4 bases and J gave up 3 bases; unmatched junction bases: 3. The CDR3 is made up of 13 amino acids. The germline V gene encodes CDR1 LGHNA and CDR2 YNFKEQ. This CDR3 reads CASSPGTIYEQYF. In nucleotides, the CDR3 is TGTGCCAGCAGCCCCGGGACTATCTACGAGCAGTACTTC.

CDR3 region: CASSQEGGQETQYF. CDR3 in DNA: TGTGCCAGCAGCCAAGAAGGCGGCCAAGAGACCCAGTACTTC. The gene calls are TRBV4-2 and TRBJ2-5; D is undetermined. The CDR3 loop spans 14 amino acids. CDR1 is LGHNA, CDR2 YNFKEQ, per germline. Trimming took off 0 bases at V and 1 base at J, with 6 bases between the two ends.

The CDR3 is CASSFGLAGIDYEQYF. The CDR3 nucleotides are TGTGCCAGCAGCTTCGGACTAGCGGGAATAGATTACGAGCAGTACTTC. The V gene is TRBV5-6, the J gene TRBJ2-7; 12 nucleotides align to TRBD2. CDR1 and CDR2 (germline): SGHDT, YYEEEE. V lost 2 bases, J lost 4 bases, and 7 bases stayed unmatched. The CDR3 has 16 amino acids.

This chain connects TRBV6-6 to TRBJ2-7, with 8 bases matching TRBD2. The J segment lost 3 bases and the V segment lost 1 base, leaving 5 bases of the junction unmatched. The CDR3 consists of 15 residues. The V gene's germline CDR1 is MNHNY and CDR2 SVGAGI (reference sequence). CDR3 amino acids: CASSYWISGNYEQYF. DNA for the CDR3: TGTGCCAGCAGTTACTGGATTAGCGGGAACTACGAGCAGTACTTC.

The chain uses TRBV7-6 and TRBJ2-7, with D possibly matching TRBD1 (6 bases). Germline lookup yields CDR1 SGHVS and CDR2 FNYEAQ. Deletions cut 4 bases from V and 2 bases from J, with 24 bases between. The CDR3 is made up of 18 amino acids. The CDR3 bases are TGTGCCAGCAGCTCGTCCCCGGGACATGTAACCCCGCCCTACGAGCAGTACTTC. This translates into CASSSSPGHVTPPYEQYF.

CDR3 in amino acids: CASSLSGRDYGYTF. In DNA, the CDR3 is TGTGCCAGCAGTTTATCAGGCCGGGACTATGGCTACACCTTC. The chain combines TRBV27 with TRBJ1-2; D not certain. Germline V lookup: CDR1 MNHEY, CDR2 SMNVEV (reference sequence). V lost 0 bases and J lost 3, with 8 bases in between. The CDR3 runs 14 residues.

This chain links TRBV5-6 with TRBJ1-1, with D unclear. CDR1 and CDR2 from the germline V gene are SGHDT and YYEEEE. The V gene lost 5 bases and the J gene lost 4 bases, with 9 bases spanning the gap. The CDR3 is 12 amino acids. DNA for the CDR3: TGTGCCAGCAGAGTGGGATTCACTGAAGCTTTCTTT. Protein sequence: CASRVGFTEAFF.

The DNA of the CDR3 is TGTGCCAGCAACCCTACATCGGGACAGCATATTGAGCAGTTCTTC. It encodes CASNPTSGQHIEQFF. The chain links TRBV7-9 to TRBJ2-1; TRBD1 agrees at 7 bases. The length of the CDR3 is 15 residues. The germline CDR1 and CDR2 sequences are SEHNR and FQNEAQ (reference sequence). V shed 7 bases, J shed 9 bases, and the junction held 15 bases outside the gene matches.

This rearrangement joins TRBV15 to TRBJ1-2; D remains unclear. Germline loops: CDR1 LNHNV, CDR2 YYDKDF (reference sequence). V lost 0 bases and J 1 base, leaving 12 bases between the germline ends. The CDR3 contains 16 residues. DNA of the CDR3: TGTGCCACCAGCAGAGAAGGCCTAGAATTTAACTATGGCTACACCTTC. Translated: CATSREGLEFNYGYTF.

The chain combines TRBV9 with TRBJ2-5, with 8 bases fitting TRBD1. This CDR3 is built from 16 residues. Germline V gene lookup returns CDR1 SGDLS and CDR2 YYNGEE. V was pared by 4 bases and J by 2 bases, with 10 bases of the junction left unmatched. CDR3 residues: CASSYGRDRKQETQYF. In DNA, the CDR3 is TGTGCCAGCAGCTACGGACGGGACAGGAAGCAAGAGACCCAGTACTTC.

The chain combines TRBV7-2 with TRBJ2-7; unclear D gene. Germline lookup yields CDR1 SGHTA and CDR2 FQGNSA. V lost 8 bases and J 3 bases, leaving 14 bases between the germline ends. This CDR3 is built from 13 residues. The CDR3 DNA reads TGTGCCAGCGTAAATGAGGTTAACTACGAGCAGTACTTC. Translated: CASVNEVNYEQYF.

This chain connects TRBV29-1 to TRBJ2-7; maybe TRBD2 (6 bases). Germline lookup yields CDR1 SQVTM and CDR2 ANQGSEA. This CDR3 region has 13 residues. V gave up 6 bases and J gave up 6 bases, with 18 bases separating them. The CDR3 loop reads CSVAIGEVGEQYF. DNA of the CDR3: TGCAGCGTAGCGATCGGGGAGGTTGGCGAGCAGTACTTC.

The chain links TRBV21-1 to TRBJ2-1. TRBV21-1 is a known pseudogene. This CDR3 region has 14 residues. CDR3 coding DNA: TGTGCCATCCCCCGGGGCCACCACTACAATGAGCAGTTCTTC. This translates into CAIPRGHHYNEQFF.

The CDR3, as DNA: TGTGCCAGCAGCGAAGACGGCGGGAACACTGAAGCTTTCTTT. Its protein product is CASSEDGGNTEAFF. V and J are TRBV9 and TRBJ1-1, with D hard to call. Per the germline V gene, CDR1 is SGDLS and CDR2 is YYNGEE. CDR3 length equals 14 residues. V shed 3 bases and J shed 1 base, with 10 bases lying between them.

This clone was recorded only once. This chain links TRBV19 with TRBJ2-1; D unclear. V was clipped by 6 bases and J by 2 bases, with 11 bases between them. This CDR3 is built from 14 residues. The germline V gene has CDR1 LNHDA and CDR2 SQIVND (reference sequence). CDR3 bases: TGTGCCAGTAGCTCACTCAGACCCTACAATGAGCAGTTCTTC. Its translation is CASSSLRPYNEQFF.

This chain connects TRBV10-2 to TRBJ2-5; TRBD1 is a possible D gene (6 bases). This CDR3 comprises 17 residues. The germline gives CDR1 WSHSY, CDR2 SAAADI. V was trimmed by 2 bases and J by 1 base, leaving 17 bases between them. CDR3: CASSEAGTDSFQETQYF. In DNA, the CDR3 is TGCGCCAGCAGTGAGGCCGGGACGGACAGTTTCCAAGAGACCCAGTACTTC.

This rearrangement joins TRBV4-3 to TRBJ2-3, with a weak D call TRBD2 (6 bases). CDR3 length: 16 amino acids. Between the trimmed V and J ends, which lost 6 bases and 2 bases, there was a span of 18 bases. Germline values: CDR1 LGHNA, CDR2 YSLEER. The CDR3 region is CASRPRWAGYTDTQYF. DNA of the CDR3: TGCGCCAGCAGACCTAGGTGGGCGGGGTACACAGATACGCAGTATTTT.

This clone was observed once. The genes are TRBV5-1 and TRBJ2-1; D gene ambiguous. The CDR3 is made up of 13 amino acids. Trimming removed 10 bases from V and 0 bases from J, with 11 bases in between. Germline CDR1 SGHRS, CDR2 YFSETQ. CDR3 sequence: CASQPSSYNEQFF. CDR3 bases: TGCGCCTCACAGCCGAGCTCCTACAATGAGCAGTTCTTC.

This clone was found once. The V and J genes are TRBV5-6 and TRBJ1-2; 7 nucleotides agree with TRBD1. The germline V gene encodes CDR1 SGHDT and CDR2 YYEEEE. Trimming cost V 2 bases and J 7 bases; bases outside gene matches: 5. This CDR3 region has 13 residues. Written as DNA, the CDR3 is TGTGCCAGCAGCTTAGGAGGGGGCGTTGGCTACACCTTC. This codes for CASSLGGGVGYTF.

The chain combines TRBV4-2 with TRBJ2-2, with D unresolved. Germline CDR1 reads LGHNA; CDR2 reads YNFKEQ. Trimming took 1 base from V and 4 from J, leaving 7 bases between them. This CDR3 spans 14 amino acids. In DNA form, the CDR3 reads TGTGCCAGCAGCCAAGTAGGGTCCACCGGGGAGCTGTTTTTT. Its translation is CASSQVGSTGELFF.